These 19 T cell receptor beta chains came from one sample sequenced in a study of T-cell reconstitution after alpha-beta-depleted transplantation in children. The authors prepared the TCRbeta library with unique molecular identifiers. TCRdb reprocessed the PCR reads with MiXCR, giving one entry per CDR3 protein. The sample has 600,000 to 700,000 distinct CDR3 sequences, around a sixth seen once. The sequencing used PBMCs from the stem cell graft donor, collected from the stem cell graft. Source of these receptors: a human donor who donated a stem cell graft to a child with acute myeloid leukemia.

J is TRBJ2-1 and V is TRBV12-3 or TRBV12-4; tentatively, D is TRBD1 (5 bases). The CDR3 extends over 15 amino acids. V was trimmed by 2 bases and J by 2 bases, leaving 10 bases between them. The CDR3 region is CASSLRQTAYNEQFF. For the CDR3, the DNA is TGTGCCAGCAGTTTACGACAGACCGCCTACAATGAGCAGTTCTTC.

V usage is TRBV5-5 and J usage is TRBJ2-2, with TRBD2 as a possible D gene (5 bases). V gave up 5 bases and J gave up 1 base, with 15 bases separating them. The V gene's germline CDR1 is SGHKS and CDR2 YYEKEE (reference sequence). CDR3 length: 16 residues. CDR3 loop: CASSPRFRGNTGELFF. The CDR3 DNA reads TGTGCCAGCAGTCCGCGGTTCCGGGGGAACACCGGGGAGCTGTTTTTT.

This clonotype appeared many times. The chain carries TRBV20-1 and TRBJ1-5, with 9 bases identical to TRBD1. V lost 7 bases, J lost 2 bases, and 0 bases stayed unmatched. Germline V gene sequence: CDR1 DFQATT, CDR2 SNEGSKA (reference sequence). This CDR3 is built from 12 residues. The CDR3 nucleotides are TGCAGTGGGACAGGGGGCAATCAGCCCCAGCATTTT. This gives the protein CSGTGGNQPQHF.

The chain uses TRBV12-3 or TRBV12-4 and TRBJ2-1; D call uncertain. CDR3 length: 13 amino acids. V was pared by 5 bases and J by 9 bases, with 14 bases between. The CDR3 DNA sequence: TGTGCCAGCAGTATAGGCCTATTTGGTGAGCAGTTCTTC. As protein: CASSIGLFGEQFF.

The gene calls are TRBV6-2 or TRBV6-3 and TRBJ2-7; tentatively, D is TRBD2 (5 bases). Trimming pared 10 bases from V and 3 bases from J, leaving 10 bases between. Germline V gene lookup returns CDR1 MNHEY and CDR2 SVGEGT. The CDR3 is 11 residues long. The CDR3 here is CATLLDYEQYF. CDR3 bases: TGTGCCACCCTACTAGACTACGAGCAGTACTTC.

A few counts support this clonotype. V gene TRBV7-2 combines with J gene TRBJ2-5; 9 bases align to TRBD2. The junction had 5 bases not matched to a gene; V was cut back by 8 bases and J by 1 base. Germline-derived CDR1 and CDR2 are SGHTA and FQGNSA. This CDR3 is 14 amino acids long. CDR3 DNA sequence: TGTGCCAGCGTAGTAGCGGGGGCCCAAGAGACCCAGTACTTC. This translates into CASVVAGAQETQYF.

This clonotype has a count of ten or more. Written as DNA, the CDR3 is TGTGCCAGCGGGGACAGTTTATACGAGCAGTACTTC. The encoded protein is CASGDSLYEQYF. The chain joins TRBV12-3 or TRBV12-4 to TRBJ2-7; 7 positions agree with TRBD1. This CDR3 contains 12 residues. J was trimmed by 4 bases and V by 8 bases; bases with no gene match: 5.

V usage is TRBV12-3 or TRBV12-4 and J usage is TRBJ2-3; 8 bases are a match to TRBD1. V gave up 6 bases and J gave up 6 bases; unmatched junction bases: 11. The CDR3 is made up of 15 amino acids. The DNA of the CDR3 is TGTGCCAGCAGCCCCGCGACAGGGGCGATGGATACGCAGTATTTT. Amino acid sequence: CASSPATGAMDTQYF.

This sequence joins TRBV12-3 or TRBV12-4 and TRBJ1-5; TRBD1 matches 7 bases. The CDR3 has 13 amino acids. V trimming: 4 bases; J trimming: 11 bases; junction bases outside the gene matches: 8. The CDR3 bases are TGTGCCAGCAGTTCGACAGGGACATCAACCCAGCATTTT. Residues: CASSSTGTSTQHF.

This clonotype turned up a few times. The chain is built from TRBV28 and TRBJ2-3; TRBD2 matches at 7 bases. Germline CDR1 is MDHEN and CDR2 is SYDVKM. J gave up 0 bases and V 10 bases, and 7 bases lay outside the gene matches. The CDR3 runs to 14 residues. The CDR3 coding sequence is TGTGCCACCTCGGGGGGTTCTAGCACAGATACGCAGTATTTT. Translation: CATSGGSSTDTQYF.

This clonotype showed up just a few times. The genes are TRBV20-1 and TRBJ2-4; D gene unclear. From germline, CDR1 is DFQATT and CDR2 SNEGSKA (reference sequence). Trimming took 4 bases from V and 1 from J, leaving 11 bases between them. The CDR3 covers 14 residues. The CDR3 spells CSATGLGAKNIQYF. CDR3 sequence (DNA): TGCAGTGCTACAGGCCTCGGGGCCAAAAACATTCAGTACTTC.

This clonotype has at least ten counts. The rearrangement uses TRBV20-1 and TRBJ2-5; 12 bases map to TRBD2. V trimming: 6 bases; J trimming: 2 bases; junction bases outside the gene matches: 7. The CDR3 loop spans 15 amino acids. Germline assignment: CDR1 DFQATT and CDR2 SNEGSKA (reference sequence). DNA for the CDR3: TGCAGTGCCCGACTAGCGGGGGCCTCTCAAGAGACCCAGTACTTC. Amino acid sequence: CSARLAGASQETQYF.

This clonotype was counted at least ten times. CDR3 DNA sequence: TGTGCCAGCAGTTTGGCCCGGGGGAATAACTATGGCTACACCTTC. Its translation is CASSLARGNNYGYTF. The rearrangement links TRBV12-3 or TRBV12-4 to TRBJ1-2; D is perhaps TRBD1 (5 bases). The CDR3 extends over 15 amino acids. V gave up 3 bases and J gave up 1 base, with 12 bases separating them.

The rearrangement uses TRBV4-3 and TRBJ1-4, with D unresolved. CDR1 is LGHNA, CDR2 YSLEER, per germline. The CDR3 spans 13 residues. The germline V and J ends were trimmed by 0 bases and 8 bases, with 7 bases remaining between them. Here the CDR3 DNA reads TGCGCCAGCAGCCAAGATAAAGGGGAAAAACTGTTTTTT. It is translated as CASSQDKGEKLFF.

The chain couples TRBV7-2 to TRBJ2-2; 9 bases fit TRBD1. J lost 6 bases, V lost 3 bases, and 5 bases had no gene match. Germline V gene data show CDR1 as SGHTA and CDR2 as FQGNSA. CDR3 size: 15 residues. Here the CDR3 reads CASSFRDRVPGELFF. The CDR3 DNA reads TGTGCCAGCAGCTTCCGGGACAGGGTCCCCGGGGAGCTGTTTTTT.

The J gene is TRBJ2-3, the V gene TRBV24-1, with a weak D call TRBD2 (5 bases). Germline values: CDR1 KGHDR, CDR2 SFDVKD. The length of the CDR3 is 15 residues. With 0 bases removed from V and 3 bases from J, the gap between germline ends came to 9 bases. CDR3 region: CATSDLRPGTDTQYF. CDR3 nucleotides: TGTGCCACCAGTGATTTGAGGCCGGGGACAGATACGCAGTATTTT.

J is TRBJ2-1 and V is TRBV20-1; 8 nucleotides match TRBD2. CDR3 size: 19 residues. Germline V gene sequence: CDR1 DFQATT, CDR2 SNEGSKA (reference sequence). Trimming removed 0 bases from V and 8 bases from J; junction bases left unmatched: 21. The CDR3 DNA sequence: TGCAGTGCTAGAGATCTCGGTGGGGGCAAAGGGCGGGGGGTCTATGAGCAGTTCTTC. It translates to CSARDLGGGKGRGVYEQFF.

This clonotype was seen many times. The chain carries TRBV21-1 and TRBJ2-1. TRBV21-1 is flagged as a pseudogene. The CDR3 sequence is 16 residues long. The DNA of the CDR3 is TGTGCCAGCAGCAAAGAGGACGGTAGCTCCTACAATGAGCAGTTCTTC. As protein: CASSKEDGSSYNEQFF.

The V and J genes are TRBV7-2 and TRBJ1-5; D is possibly TRBD1 (6 bases). CDR1 is SGHTA, CDR2 FQGNSA, per germline. CDR3 length: 16 amino acids. The V end lost 4 bases, the J end lost 2 bases, and 15 bases lay between the germline ends. CDR3 in amino acids: CASSSRGLSGNQPQHF. CDR3 DNA: TGTGCCAGCAGCTCACGGGGGCTTTCGGGCAATCAGCCCCAGCATTTT. The entire variable domain, with the rest obtained from reference TRBV7-2 and TRBJ1-5, is as follows: GAGVSQSPSNKVTEKGKDVELRCDPISGHTALYWYRQSLGQGLEFLIYFQGNSAPDKSGLPSDRFSAERTGGSVSTLTIQRTQQEDSAVYLCASSSRGLSGNQPQHFGDGTRLSIL.